Sequencing of this T cell receptor (beta chain) was carried out in a study of T-cell reconstitution after alpha-beta-depleted transplantation in children. Germline trimming cut 4 bases from V and 5 bases from J; bases unmatched to any gene: 14. Germline V CDR1 and CDR2: SGDLS, YYNGEE. This CDR3 comprises 19 residues. In this sample, this clonotype turned up many times. Its target is not known. Using unique molecular identifiers, the investigators prepared the TCRbeta library. In TCRdb, the PCR reads were re-called with MiXCR into one record per CDR3 protein. The repertoire holds about 980,000 distinct CDR3 sequences, with about 30% as singletons. Study results and limitations: It was reported that alpha-beta T cells came from several hundred expanded graft clones (about two months after transplant). Diversity of TCRbeta at day 60 was high in some patients, arising from surviving recipient T cells and thymic progenitors. One year post-transplant, T-cell counts and diversity were largely derived from T cells produced anew.

The gene calls are TRBV9 and TRBJ2-2; the match to TRBD2 covers 13 bases. The starting material was PBMCs, mostly from graft donor cells, obtained 360 days after TCRalphabeta/CD19-depleted stem cell transplant. The TCR sequence derives from a boy younger than two who had a stem cell transplant for SCID, so the T cells may come from the graft donor. This CDR3 is CASSSRGTSGAQRTGELFF. The CDR3 nucleotides read TGTGCCAGCAGCTCCAGGGGGACTAGCGGGGCCCAGCGGACCGGGGAGCTGTTTTTT.